The 24 T cell receptor beta chains listed next were all sequenced from one sample in a study of T-cell reconstitution after alpha-beta-depleted transplantation in children. Unique molecular identifiers tagged the TCRbeta library. Using its own MiXCR run on the PCR reads, TCRdb lists one record per CDR3 protein. Seen here are roughly 200,000 distinct CDR3 sequences, 13% to 15% observed once, and the top ten hold about 12%. The source was PBMCs from the stem cell graft donor, collected from the stem cell graft. These TCRs come from a human donor who donated a stem cell graft to a child with acute lymphoblastic leukemia.

This clonotype occurred a few times. The rearrangement joins TRBV12-3 or TRBV12-4 to TRBJ1-1; D not resolved. V lost 5 bases to trimming and J lost 6 bases, with 22 bases between them. This CDR3 is built from 16 residues. DNA of the CDR3: TGTGCCAGCAGTCTAGGACGGCGTGGTGACGGAGCTGAAGCTTTCTTT. Protein product: CASSLGRRGDGAEAFF.

This rearrangement joins TRBV6-1 to TRBJ2-7; D could derive from TRBD1 or TRBD2 (5 bases each). This CDR3 region has 16 residues. V was clipped by 3 bases and J by 0 bases, with 15 bases between them. Germline V gene sequence: CDR1 MNHNS, CDR2 SASEGT. The CDR3 protein is CASSDSGAPVSYEQYF. In DNA, the CDR3 is TGTGCCAGCAGTGACTCCGGGGCGCCCGTCTCCTACGAGCAGTACTTC.

The table lists this clonotype with a few counts. V gene TRBV10-3 combines with J gene TRBJ2-5, with D tentatively TRBD1 (7 bases). CDR1 is ENHRY, CDR2 SYGVKD, per germline. V lost 6 bases and J lost 0, with 17 bases in between. The length of the CDR3 is 16 residues. The CDR3 nucleotides are TGTGCCATCAGGCAGGGGGACTCTCAGTACCAAGAGACCCAGTACTTC. Translation gives CAIRQGDSQYQETQYF.

With respect to this clonotype: A much larger clone is a single base away; this may be a read error. The V call is TRBV12-3 or TRBV12-4, the J call TRBJ2-1; 8 positions agree with TRBD2. This CDR3 spans 17 amino acids. CDR3 nucleotide sequence: TGTGCCAACAGTTTAATCACTAGCGGTATAAGGGACAATGAGCAGTTCTTC. Translating it yields CANSLITSGIRDNEQFF.

The table lists this clonotype with many counts. The chain uses TRBV29-1 and TRBJ2-7, with 9 bases that match TRBD1. The CDR3 covers 13 residues. Per the germline V gene, CDR1 is SQVTM and CDR2 is ANQGSEA. With 4 bases clipped from V and 3 bases from J, the junction kept 4 bases outside the gene matches. The CDR3, as DNA: TGCAGCGTTGGTGACAGGGGGTACTACGAGCAGTACTTC. It specifies CSVGDRGYYEQYF.

At least ten counts were recorded for this clonotype. V usage is TRBV28 and J usage is TRBJ2-2; 7 bases fit TRBD2. The V segment lost 5 bases and the J segment 6 bases; nucleotides outside the gene matches: 9. This CDR3 is 15 amino acids long. Germline CDR1 reads MDHEN; CDR2 reads SYDVKM. The CDR3 spells CASSVLGGSPGELFF. CDR3 nucleotides: TGTGCCAGCAGTGTCCTTGGCGGGAGCCCCGGGGAGCTGTTTTTT. The full variable domain, in which reference TRBV28 and TRBJ2-2 provide the parts outside the CDR3, is DVKVTQSSRYLVKRTGEKVFLECVQDMDHENMFWYRQDPGLGLRLIYFSYDVKMKEKGDIPEGYSVSREKKERFSLILESASTNQTSMYLCASSVLGGSPGELFFGEGSRLTVL.

This clonotype turned up a few times. V and J are TRBV4-1 and TRBJ2-3, with 7 bases lining up with TRBD1. J was trimmed by 2 bases and V by 0 bases; bases with no gene match: 8. Germline values: CDR1 MGHRA, CDR2 YSYEKL. The CDR3 totals 17 residues. The CDR3 loop is CASSQEDRPPITDTQYF. In DNA, the CDR3 is TGCGCCAGCAGCCAAGAGGACAGGCCACCAATCACAGATACGCAGTATTTT.

In this sample, this clonotype turned up many times. The chain has TRBV5-1 and TRBJ2-7; 7 bases match TRBD1. V lost 2 bases to trimming and J lost 2 bases; unmatched junction nucleotides: 4. Germline V CDR1 and CDR2: SGHRS, YFSETQ. The CDR3 sequence is 14 residues long. This CDR3 reads CASSFDRVTYEQYF. CDR3 coding DNA: TGCGCCAGCAGCTTCGACAGGGTAACCTACGAGCAGTACTTC.

V and J are TRBV5-1 and TRBJ2-2; D is unresolved. The CDR3 extends over 15 amino acids. Germline loops: CDR1 SGHRS, CDR2 YFSETQ. Trimming left V 1 base short and J 1 base short, with 8 bases between. This CDR3 is CASSLQQLNTGELFF. CDR3 nucleotides: TGCGCCAGCAGCTTGCAACAACTGAACACCGGGGAGCTGTTTTTT.

In its sample, this clonotype was seen many times. This chain connects TRBV7-9 to TRBJ2-7; maybe TRBD1 (5 bases). Germline CDR1 and CDR2: SEHNR and FQNEAQ (reference sequence). Between the trimmed V and J ends, which lost 0 bases and 4 bases, there was a span of 10 bases. This CDR3 is 14 amino acids long. CDR3: CASSLAGPAYEQYF. The CDR3 DNA sequence: TGTGCCAGCAGCTTAGCGGGGCCGGCGTACGAGCAGTACTTC.

Turning to this clonotype: A single base separates this from a much larger clone, so it may be a read error. This chain uses TRBV5-1 with TRBJ2-7; TRBD1 agrees at 10 bases. The CDR3 sequence is 16 residues long. Germline CDR1 SGHRS, CDR2 YFSETQ. V was clipped by 4 bases and J by 4 bases; unmatched bases: 11. CDR3 sequence: CASSQQSGTGDYEQYF. In DNA form, the CDR3 reads TGCGCCAGCAGCCAGCAGTCCGGGACAGGGGATTACGAGCAGTACTTC. Supplemented by reference TRBV5-1 and TRBJ2-7, the full variable domain reads KAGVTQTPRYLIKTRGQQVTLSCSPISGHRSVSWYQQTPGQGLQFLFEYFSETQRNKGNFPGRFSGRQFSNSRSEMNVSTLELGDSALYLCASSQQSGTGDYEQYFGPGTRLTVT.

There are many counts of this clonotype. This sequence joins TRBV10-3 and TRBJ1-1; possible D gene TRBD1, 5 bases. Trimming took 3 bases from V and 8 from J, leaving 16 bases between them. The CDR3 is made up of 14 amino acids. The germline gives CDR1 ENHRY, CDR2 SYGVKD. CDR3: CAISDGGPRGEAFF. CDR3 bases: TGTGCCATCAGTGATGGGGGACCGCGGGGGGAAGCTTTCTTT.

On this clonotype: This may arise from a read error, as a much more abundant clone is one base away. V usage is TRBV12-3 or TRBV12-4 and J usage is TRBJ2-6; the match to TRBD1 covers 7 bases. This CDR3 contains 14 residues. CDR3 DNA sequence: TGTGCCAGCCTCTTGACAGGGTATACCAACGGCCTGACTTTC. Protein product: CASLLTGYTNGLTF.

The table lists this clonotype with a few counts. The J gene is TRBJ2-2, the V gene TRBV12-3 or TRBV12-4, with TRBD2 matching 12 bases. The CDR3 runs to 16 residues. V shed 6 bases and J 5 bases; nucleotides not matched to a gene: 7. DNA of the CDR3: TGTGCCAGCAGCCCGGGACTAGCGGGTTTTACCGGGGAGCTGTTTTTT. This gives the protein CASSPGLAGFTGELFF.

This clonotype was detected ten times or more. This chain links TRBV11-2 with TRBJ2-3; 10 nucleotides line up with TRBD2. The CDR3 consists of 21 residues. Trimming removed 0 bases from V and 4 bases from J; junction bases left unmatched: 19. Germline V lookup: CDR1 SGHAT, CDR2 FQNNGV. The DNA of the CDR3 is TGTGCCAGCAGCTTAGATGGGGTTTTAGCGGGAGGCCTCGCCGGGCCAGATACGCAGTATTTT. Translating it yields CASSLDGVLAGGLAGPDTQYF.

Regarding this clonotype: A clone one base away is much larger, so this may be a read error. This rearrangement joins TRBV2 to TRBJ2-7; D is possibly TRBD1 (6 bases). Germline V gene lookup returns CDR1 SNHLY and CDR2 FYNNEI. This CDR3 is built from 14 residues. The CDR3 bases are TGTGCCAGCAGAGACAGGCAGAGCTCCGACGAGCAGTACTTC. Translating gives CASRDRQSSDEQYF. Combining the CDR3 with reference TRBV2 and TRBJ2-7 gives the whole variable domain EPEVTQTPSHQVTQMGQEVILRCVPISNHLYFYWYRQILGQKVEFLVSFYNNEISEKSEIFDDQFSVERPDGSNFTLKIRSTKLEDSAMYFCASRDRQSSDEQYFGPGTRLTVT.

This clonotype occurred many times. The chain employs TRBV5-5 and TRBJ2-5; no clear D gene. Per germline, CDR1 SGHKS and CDR2 YYEKEE (reference sequence). The length of the CDR3 is 15 residues. Trimming took off 1 base at V and 3 bases at J, with 13 bases between the two ends. CDR3 sequence: CASSLFGRNKETQYF. The CDR3 DNA sequence: TGTGCCAGCAGCTTGTTTGGCAGGAATAAAGAGACCCAGTACTTC.

This clonotype showed up just a few times. The chain is built from TRBV6-4 and TRBJ1-1; D unclear. The CDR3 runs 13 residues. The germline V gene encodes CDR1 MRHNA and CDR2 SNTAGT. The ends were cut back, 6 bases at V and 8 bases at J, with 16 bases in the middle. CDR3 in amino acids: CASSYLGRREAFF. The CDR3 DNA reads TGTGCCAGCAGCTACCTGGGGAGAAGGGAAGCTTTCTTT.

In its sample, this clonotype was seen many times. The V gene is TRBV12-3 or TRBV12-4, the J gene TRBJ2-1, with 11 bases aligning to TRBD2. The junction had 9 bases not matched to a gene; V was cut back by 8 bases and J by 9 bases. This CDR3 is 14 amino acids long. The CDR3 bases are TGTGCCAGCGGTCTGACTAGCGGGATGACTGAGCAGTTCTTC. Its protein is CASGLTSGMTEQFF.

The J gene is TRBJ2-5, the V gene TRBV5-1; D remains ambiguous. CDR3 length: 14 amino acids. Germline V gene data show CDR1 as SGHRS and CDR2 as YFSETQ. The ends were cut back, 0 bases at V and 3 bases at J, with 9 bases in the middle. The CDR3, as DNA: TGCGCCAGCAGCTTGGCGCCCACGGAAGAGACCCAGTACTTC. Its protein is CASSLAPTEETQYF. The whole variable domain, filled in from reference TRBV5-1 and TRBJ2-5, reads KAGVTQTPRYLIKTRGQQVTLSCSPISGHRSVSWYQQTPGQGLQFLFEYFSETQRNKGNFPGRFSGRQFSNSRSEMNVSTLELGDSALYLCASSLAPTEETQYFGPGTRLLVL.

This clonotype came up many times. The V and J genes are TRBV4-2 and TRBJ2-1; D unresolved. This CDR3 is built from 17 residues. Looked up from germline, CDR1 is LGHNA and CDR2 is YNFKEQ. The V end lost 0 bases, the J end lost 5 bases, and 17 bases lay between the germline ends. The CDR3, as DNA: TGTGCCAGCAGCCAAGATCTCAGGCTTAGTCTCCACAATGAGCAGTTCTTC. It is translated as CASSQDLRLSLHNEQFF.

This clonotype was found many times. The chain has TRBV4-1 and TRBJ2-2, with 9 bases aligning to TRBD2. V shed 1 base and J 6 bases; nucleotides not matched to a gene: 9. Germline V lookup: CDR1 MGHRA, CDR2 YSYEKL. CDR3 length: 17 amino acids. The CDR3 DNA reads as TGCGCCAGCAGCCAAGTGGTAGCGGGAGATTGGTCCGGGGAGCTGTTTTTT. Translation gives CASSQVVAGDWSGELFF.

This clonotype was seen many times. V gene TRBV12-3 or TRBV12-4 combines with J gene TRBJ1-5; 7 bases map to TRBD1. The V gene end was trimmed by 6 bases and the J gene end by 2 bases; junction bases not matched to a gene: 7. The CDR3 totals 15 residues. In nucleotides, the CDR3 is TGTGCCAGCAGCAAACAGGGGAGAGGCAATCAGCCCCAGCATTTT. Amino acid sequence: CASSKQGRGNQPQHF.

Turning to this clonotype: A much more abundant neighbour one base away suggests this may be a read error. The chain joins TRBV5-1 to TRBJ2-7; possibly TRBD1 for D (6 bases). CDR3 length: 16 amino acids. V lost 0 bases and J 6 bases, leaving 19 bases between the germline ends. The V gene's germline CDR1 is SGHRS and CDR2 YFSETQ. The CDR3 reads CASSLVPHRALGEQYF. For the CDR3, the DNA is TGCGCCAGCAGCTTGGTCCCCCACAGGGCACTTGGCGAGCAGTACTTC. Full variable domain (missing parts from reference TRBV5-1 and TRBJ2-7): KAGVTQTPRYLIKTRGQQVTLSCSPISGHRSVSWYQQTPGQGLQFLFEYFSETQRNKGNFPGRFSGRQFSNSRSEMNVSTLELGDSALYLCASSLVPHRALGEQYFGPGTRLTVT.